The 29 T cell receptor beta chains below were found in one sample sequenced in a study of T cell repertoires in cytomegalovirus infection. Each CDR3 protein gets one entry after TCRdb re-called the reads with MiXCR. The data hold around 800,000 distinct CDR3 sequences, with around a third observed a single time. No antigen has been assigned to these receptors. The sequencing used cultured CD8+ T cells from PBMCs, collected from culture after CMV antigen stimulation. These receptors were taken from a human donor in good health (CMV status not recorded). Some clones in this sample may be carry-over from other donors' samples.

The genes are TRBV7-2 and TRBJ2-7; perhaps TRBD2 as D (5 bases). Germline V CDR1 and CDR2: SGHTA, FQGNSA. CDR3 length: 12 amino acids. Trimming removed 7 bases from V and 3 bases from J, with 10 bases in between. CDR3 bases: TGTACCAGCACCCCAGGACTCTACGAGCAGTACTTC. It yields the protein CTSTPGLYEQYF.

The chain joins TRBV4-1 to TRBJ1-1; possibly TRBD1 for D (5 bases). Germline CDR1 is MGHRA and CDR2 is YSYEKL. V was cut by 0 bases and J by 4 bases, with 12 bases left in between. The CDR3 consists of 15 residues. This CDR3 reads CASSQEGQGGTEAFF. CDR3 sequence (DNA): TGCGCCAGCAGCCAAGAGGGGCAGGGAGGCACTGAAGCTTTCTTT.

The chain joins TRBV7-6 to TRBJ2-1, with 7 bases identical to TRBD2. The CDR3 runs to 19 residues. Germline CDR1 reads SGHVS; CDR2 reads FNYEAQ. V gave up 3 bases and J gave up 2 bases; unmatched junction bases: 16. This CDR3 reads CASSFGGLISMMAYNEQFF. The CDR3, as DNA: TGTGCCAGCAGCTTCGGGGGACTAATATCGATGATGGCCTACAATGAGCAGTTCTTC.

This clonotype was detected a few times. The CDR3, as DNA: TGTGCCAGCAGCCACGAACGACAGGTCACTGAAGCTTTCTTT. This codes for CASSHERQVTEAFF. The chain is built from TRBV12-3 or TRBV12-4 and TRBJ1-1, with D possibly TRBD1 on 6 matching bases. The V end was cut by 6 bases, the J end by 4 bases, with 15 bases between. The CDR3 is 14 amino acids.

This sequence joins TRBV15 and TRBJ2-7, with 7 bases that match TRBD2. Germline values: CDR1 LNHNV, CDR2 YYDKDF (reference sequence). The V and J ends lost 2 bases and 5 bases, in that order; junction bases with no gene match: 9. CDR3 length: 15 amino acids. The DNA of the CDR3 is TGTGCCACCAGCAGATCCGGACTAGGAAACGACGAGCAGTACTTC. This translates into CATSRSGLGNDEQYF.

This clonotype was seen only a few times. The chain joins TRBV20-1 to TRBJ1-1; D possibly corresponds to TRBD1 (6 bases). V lost 6 bases to trimming and J lost 5 bases, with 16 bases between them. The CDR3 runs 13 residues. CDR1 DFQATT and CDR2 SNEGSKA come from the germline V gene (reference sequence). The CDR3 DNA sequence: TGCAGTGCGAGAATTGTGCAGGGGACTGAAGCTTTCTTT. It specifies CSARIVQGTEAFF.

The rearrangement joins TRBV6-2 or TRBV6-3 to TRBJ2-2; 10 bases are a match to TRBD1. The germline gives CDR1 MNHEY, CDR2 SVGEGT. J was trimmed by 1 base and V by 1 base; bases with no gene match: 12. This CDR3 is built from 20 residues. CDR3 coding DNA: TGTGCCAGCAGTTACTGGGATCGACAGGGGGCAACTATGAACACCGGGGAGCTGTTTTTT. Its protein is CASSYWDRQGATMNTGELFF.

CDR3 protein: CATSTYAASRASQETQYF. CDR3 in DNA: TGTGCCACCAGCACGTATGCCGCCTCAAGGGCTTCACAAGAGACCCAGTACTTC. The rearrangement links TRBV15 to TRBJ2-5; no clear D gene. Trimming stripped 4 bases from V and 2 bases from J, with 23 bases between. The CDR3 extends over 18 amino acids. Germline CDR1 reads LNHNV; CDR2 reads YYDKDF (reference sequence).

Details on this clonotype: A junction end diverges from the germline sequence, so it may reflect a read error. The CDR3 coding sequence is TGTGCCGGCAGCTTAGGTCGGGTCACAGATACGCAGTATTTT. Translation gives CAGSLGRVTDTQYF. The chain combines TRBV7-9 with TRBJ2-3; D is undetermined. The CDR3 loop spans 14 amino acids. Germline V CDR1 and CDR2: SEHNR, FQNEAQ (reference sequence).

To note about this clonotype: A much larger clone differs by one base, so this may be a read error. This chain connects TRBV7-2 to TRBJ1-5; 8 bases are a match to TRBD1. Germline loops: CDR1 SGHTA, CDR2 FQGNSA. The CDR3 runs 14 residues. The CDR3 region is CVSSHTGGVKPQHF. CDR3 in DNA: TGTGTCAGCAGCCACACAGGGGGGGTTAAGCCCCAGCATTTT.

This clonotype was counted between two and nine times. J is TRBJ1-3 and V is TRBV12-3 or TRBV12-4; TRBD1 might be the D (5 bases). The germline V and J ends were trimmed by 11 bases and 2 bases, with 13 bases remaining between them. This CDR3 spans 13 amino acids. For the CDR3, the DNA is TGTGCCTTTCCGAGGGGACCTGGAAACACCATATATTTT. Residues: CAFPRGPGNTIYF.

This chain uses TRBV27 with TRBJ1-1, with 9 bases fitting TRBD1. Germline V gene sequence: CDR1 MNHEY, CDR2 SMNVEV (reference sequence). V shed 6 bases and J 4 bases; nucleotides not matched to a gene: 6. This CDR3 has 14 amino acids. The CDR3 spells CASRGTGSSTEAFF. CDR3 nucleotides: TGTGCCAGCAGGGGGACAGGGAGCAGCACTGAAGCTTTCTTT.

This rearrangement joins TRBV12-3 or TRBV12-4 to TRBJ2-3, with 7 bases identical to TRBD2. The CDR3 contains 15 residues. J was trimmed by 1 base and V by 3 bases; bases with no gene match: 4. CDR3 in amino acids: CASSFLRGGTDTQYF. For the CDR3, the DNA is TGTGCCAGCAGTTTTTTACGGGGGGGCACAGATACGCAGTATTTT.

This chain links TRBV7-6 with TRBJ1-1; no definite D call. Germline CDR1 and CDR2: SGHVS and FNYEAQ. V lost 3 bases, J lost 0 bases, and 8 bases lay in between. This CDR3 has 14 residues. In nucleotides, the CDR3 is TGTGCCAGCAGCTTTGGGGATATGAACACTGAAGCTTTCTTT. This sequence encodes CASSFGDMNTEAFF.

This sequence joins TRBV4-1 and TRBJ2-5; TRBD2 matches 10 bases. J gave up 2 bases and V 2 bases, and 8 bases lay outside the gene matches. Germline V CDR1 and CDR2: MGHRA, YSYEKL. CDR3 length: 17 residues. CDR3 bases: TGCGCCAGCAGCCAATCCCCTCTAGCGGGGGAGCAAGAGACCCAGTACTTC. It codes for CASSQSPLAGEQETQYF.

The chain employs TRBV5-4 and TRBJ2-5; D ambiguous. The germline gives CDR1 SGHNT, CDR2 YYREEE (reference sequence). CDR3 size: 15 residues. Trimming left V 2 bases short and J 1 base short, with 12 bases between. The CDR3 spells CASSFGSTGQETQYF. CDR3 nucleotide sequence: TGTGCCAGCAGCTTCGGCAGCACCGGCCAAGAGACCCAGTACTTC.

Here the CDR3 reads CASSLSASGAANTQYF. As DNA, the CDR3 is TGTGCCAGCAGTTTATCGGCCTCCGGAGCCGCCAATACGCAGTATTTT. The V and J genes are TRBV27 and TRBJ2-3; D is unresolved. Germline CDR1 is MNHEY and CDR2 is SMNVEV (reference sequence). The V end lost 0 bases, the J end lost 7 bases, and 17 bases lay between the germline ends. CDR3 size: 16 residues.

The chain combines TRBV2 with TRBJ2-5; D may match TRBD1 or TRBD2 (6 bases each). The germline V and J ends were trimmed by 8 bases and 4 bases, with 17 bases remaining between them. The CDR3 runs to 14 residues. From germline, CDR1 is SNHLY and CDR2 FYNNEI. The CDR3 region is CASPLFGGPETQYF. DNA for the CDR3: TGTGCCAGCCCCCTCTTCGGGGGCCCAGAGACCCAGTACTTC.

The CDR3 protein is CSARDGTSGGWVIGEQFF. As DNA, the CDR3 is TGCAGTGCTAGAGATGGAACTAGCGGGGGATGGGTTATTGGTGAGCAGTTCTTC. The chain recombines TRBV20-1 with TRBJ2-1, with 11 nucleotides matching TRBD2. This CDR3 has 18 residues. Germline V gene lookup returns CDR1 DFQATT and CDR2 SNEGSKA (reference sequence). Germline trimming cut 0 bases from V and 9 bases from J; bases unmatched to any gene: 16.

V and J are TRBV9 and TRBJ2-5, with TRBD2 identical over 7 bases. The CDR3 is made up of 14 amino acids. Germline V gives CDR1 SGDLS, CDR2 YYNGEE. The trim removed 3 bases at V and 3 bases at J, leaving 5 bases unmatched. The chain's CDR3 is CASSDSGDEETQYF. CDR3 nucleotide sequence: TGTGCCAGCAGCGACAGCGGGGACGAAGAGACCCAGTACTTC. Supplemented by reference TRBV9 and TRBJ2-5, the full variable domain reads DSGVTQTPKHLITATGQRVTLRCSPRSGDLSVYWYQQSLDQGLQFLIQYYNGEERAKGNILERFSAQQFPDLHSELNLSSLELGDSALYFCASSDSGDEETQYFGPGTRLLVL.

In its sample, this clonotype was seen many times. The chain couples TRBV7-9 to TRBJ2-1; 12 positions agree with TRBD1. The junction had 6 bases not matched to a gene; V was cut back by 4 bases and J by 5 bases. The CDR3 sequence is 16 residues long. The germline V gene encodes CDR1 SEHNR and CDR2 FQNEAQ (reference sequence). The CDR3 DNA follows: TGTGCCAGCAGCTCAGGTGGGACAGGGGGCAACAATGAGCAGTTCTTC. Translated: CASSSGGTGGNNEQFF.

The V gene is TRBV7-3, the J gene TRBJ2-5; possibly TRBD1 for D (6 bases). This CDR3 comprises 17 residues. Per the germline V gene, CDR1 is SGHTA and CDR2 is FQGTGA. The V gene lost 2 bases and the J gene lost 4 bases, with 20 bases spanning the gap. Here the CDR3 DNA reads TGTGCCAGCAGCTTATACGGGTCACAGGGAAGCGGAGAGACCCAGTACTTC. As protein: CASSLYGSQGSGETQYF. The entire variable domain, with the rest obtained from reference TRBV7-3 and TRBJ2-5, is as follows: GAGVSQTPSNKVTEKGKYVELRCDPISGHTALYWYRQSLGQGPEFLIYFQGTGAADDSGLPNDRFFAVRPEGSVSTLKIQRTERGDSAVYLCASSLYGSQGSGETQYFGPGTRLLVL.

This clonotype turned up a few times. V and J are TRBV14 and TRBJ2-2, with TRBD1 matching 7 bases. The CDR3 contains 16 residues. The junction had 8 bases not matched to a gene; V was cut back by 2 bases and J by 5 bases. In germline, CDR1 is SGHDN, CDR2 FVKESK. The CDR3 DNA reads TGTGCCAGCAGCCAAACACAGGGGATTTTAACCGGGGAGCTGTTTTTT. Translated, it gives CASSQTQGILTGELFF. Complete variable domain (other parts from reference TRBV14 and TRBJ2-2): EAGVTQFPSHSVIEKGQTVTLRCDPISGHDNLYWYRRVMGKEIKFLLHFVKESKQDESGMPNNRFLAERTGGTYSTLKVQPAELEDSGVYFCASSQTQGILTGELFFGEGSRLTVL.

This clonotype appeared many times. The chain couples TRBV7-9 to TRBJ2-3, with TRBD2 identical over 9 bases. In germline, CDR1 is SEHNR, CDR2 FQNEAQ (reference sequence). CDR3 length: 17 amino acids. Trimming cost V 6 bases and J 0 bases; bases outside gene matches: 10. DNA for the CDR3: TGTGCCAGCAGGCCTAGGAGTCTAGCGGGGAGCACAGATACGCAGTATTTT. Its protein product is CASRPRSLAGSTDTQYF.

The rearrangement links TRBV5-5 to TRBJ2-7, with D possibly TRBD1 on 6 matching bases. The length of the CDR3 is 19 residues. The germline V gene encodes CDR1 SGHKS and CDR2 YYEKEE (reference sequence). Trimming shortened V by 2 bases and J by 1 base, and 25 bases separated the two germline ends. The CDR3 bases are TGTGCCAGCAGCTTAGTCGGTAAGGCCAGGGGCCTAGTTTCCTACGAGCAGTACTTC. Amino acids: CASSLVGKARGLVSYEQYF.

This clonotype was counted a few times. The rearrangement links TRBV2 to TRBJ2-1; TRBD2 aligns across 12 bases. V trimming: 8 bases; J trimming: 1 base; junction bases outside the gene matches: 9. CDR1 and CDR2 (germline): SNHLY, FYNNEI. The CDR3 contains 17 residues. The CDR3, as DNA: TGTGCCAGCGGGCTAGCGGGGGGGCTAAGGTCCTACAATGAGCAGTTCTTC. Protein sequence: CASGLAGGLRSYNEQFF.

The genes are TRBV9 and TRBJ2-4; 9 nucleotides align to TRBD1. Trimming removed 4 bases from V and 7 bases from J; junction bases left unmatched: 6. Germline V lookup: CDR1 SGDLS, CDR2 YYNGEE. The CDR3 loop spans 14 amino acids. The CDR3 DNA follows: TGTGCCAGCAGCTCGCGGGACAGGGTGAACATTCAGTACTTC. Protein sequence: CASSSRDRVNIQYF.

This clonotype was detected only a few times. Sequence at one end of the junction differs from germline and may be a read error. The V gene is TRBV7-7, the J gene TRBJ2-2; the match to TRBD1 covers 8 bases. Germline V gene data show CDR1 as SSHAT and CDR2 as FNYEAQ (reference sequence). This CDR3 is 15 amino acids long. The CDR3 protein is CASSLVQGAVGELFF. In DNA form, the CDR3 reads TGTGCTAGCAGCTTAGTGCAGGGGGCAGTCGGGGAGCTGTTTTTT.

J is TRBJ2-7 and V is TRBV5-5, with D perhaps being TRBD1 or TRBD2 (6 bases each). The V and J ends lost 4 bases and 0 bases respectively, with 17 bases between them. Germline CDR1 and CDR2: SGHKS and YYEKEE (reference sequence). This CDR3 has 16 residues. The CDR3 nucleotides read TGTGCCAGCAGCGCCAATGGAGGGGGAAGCTCCTACGAGCAGTACGTC. It specifies CASSANGGGSSYEQYV.